This T cell receptor (beta chain) is from a study of shared clonotypes between healthy human individuals. This clone appeared once. Produced via immunoSEQ multiplex PCR; TCRdb's table is partial and in-frame only. The data contain about 2 million clones, just under 95% of them singletons. The naive CD8 fraction comprised CD45RO-negative cells positively selected for CCR7 and excluded terminally differentiated effector memory CD45RA+ cells. The CDR3 length is 12 residues. The V end was cut by 2 bases, the J end by 13 bases, with 12 bases between. Germline V CDR1 and CDR2: MNHEY, SVGAGI. Sequences were obtained from naive CD8+ T cells sorted from blood. This receptor was identified in a man between 18 and 35 years old in good health. This chain links TRBV6-5 with TRBJ2-4; no clear D. The CDR3, as DNA: TGTGCCAGCAGTTACGACGGGCTAGACCAGTACTTC. Translated, it gives CASSYDGLDQYF.